This T cell receptor beta chain was sequenced for a study of blood T cells in healthy people across ages. Overall study results and limits: TCR beta diversity correlated strongly with naive T cell percentage.

This clonotype occurred many times. As yet, its antigen is unknown. The CDR3 is 15 residues long. Germline values: CDR1 KGHDR, CDR2 SFDVKD. V was pared by 4 bases and J by 3 bases, with 5 bases of the junction left unmatched. Together with a sample-barcoded 5' primer, a J-beta primer mix was included in a second PCR lasting about 7 to 12 cycles. From the 5' RACE reads, TCRdb called clonotypes with MiXCR, one entry per CDR3 protein. There are 500,000 to 550,000 distinct CDR3 sequences in the sample; about 25% occur only once, and under 9% lies in the top ten. Each individual donor underwent a draw of about 11 milliliters of peripheral blood. This sample was also put to use in a study of T cells of mothers and their children. Per that paper: Per child, around 3 million TCR beta CDR3 reads were obtained, against over 10 million per mother.

The sequence was collected from a boy younger than 18 in good health. The sequenced material came from blood. The chain combines TRBV24-1 with TRBJ2-7, with TRBD1 matching over 10 bases. CDR3 nucleotide sequence: TGTGCCACCAGTGAGGGGACAGGGGAAAGCTACGAGCAGTACTTC. It translates to CATSEGTGESYEQYF.